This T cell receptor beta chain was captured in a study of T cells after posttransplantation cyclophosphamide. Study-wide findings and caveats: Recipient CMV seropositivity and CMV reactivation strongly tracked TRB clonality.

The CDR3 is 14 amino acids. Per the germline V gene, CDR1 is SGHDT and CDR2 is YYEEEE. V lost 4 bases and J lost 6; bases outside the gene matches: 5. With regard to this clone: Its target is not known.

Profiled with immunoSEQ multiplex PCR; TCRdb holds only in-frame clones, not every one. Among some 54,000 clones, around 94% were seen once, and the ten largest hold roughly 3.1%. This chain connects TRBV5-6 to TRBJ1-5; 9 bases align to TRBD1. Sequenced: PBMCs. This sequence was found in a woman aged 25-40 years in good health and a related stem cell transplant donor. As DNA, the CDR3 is TGTGCCAGCAGCCGGACAGGGGATAGTCAGCCCCAGCATTTT. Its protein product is CASSRTGDSQPQHF.